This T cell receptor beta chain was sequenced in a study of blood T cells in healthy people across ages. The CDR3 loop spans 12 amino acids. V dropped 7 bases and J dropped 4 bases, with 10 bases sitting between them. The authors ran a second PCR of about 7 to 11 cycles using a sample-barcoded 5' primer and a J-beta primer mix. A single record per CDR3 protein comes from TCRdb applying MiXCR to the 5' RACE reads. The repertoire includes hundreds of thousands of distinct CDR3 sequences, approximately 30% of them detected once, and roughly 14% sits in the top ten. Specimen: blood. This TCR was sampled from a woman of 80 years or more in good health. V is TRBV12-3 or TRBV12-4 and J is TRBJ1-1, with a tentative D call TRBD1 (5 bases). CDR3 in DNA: TGTGCCAGCAACCCGGGACCCACTGAAGCTTTCTTT. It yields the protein CASNPGPTEAFF.